The rows below give T cell receptor beta chains drawn from one sample of a study of PD-1 blockade in classical Hodgkin lymphoma. Libraries were prepared by immunoSEQ multiplex PCR; TCRdb keeps only in-frame clonotypes and omits some of them. This sample carries around 20,000 clones, about nine tenths of them seen once, and the ten largest clones take about an eighth. Material: peripheral blood mononuclear cells (PBMCs), obtained before the second cycle of nivolumab. The origin of the receptors is a human donor with classical Hodgkin lymphoma. Each CDR3 is given with its conserved first and last residue. Each record gives: J gene, clone size, V gene, D gene, CDR3 protein, CDR3 DNA. The D gene is left open where the match is weak. A clone size is listed for some rows: how often the clone was seen (once, few, many), or a class if it is expanded.

J gene: TRBJ2-3; clone size: -; V gene: TRBV7-8; D gene: -; CDR3 protein: CASSLGVDTQYF; CDR3 DNA: TGTGCCAGCAGCTTAGGAGTAGATACGCAGTATTTT
J gene: TRBJ2-2; clone size: -; V gene: TRBV4-3; D gene: -; CDR3 protein: CASSQDQGSTGELFF; CDR3 DNA: TGCGCCAGCAGCCAGGACCAGGGGAGCACCGGGGAGCTGTTTTTT
J gene: TRBJ2-1; clone size: once; V gene: TRBV7-9; D gene: TRBD1; CDR3 protein: CASSLWTGGLDEQFF; CDR3 DNA: TGTGCCAGCAGCCTCTGGACAGGGGGCTTGGATGAGCAGTTCTTC
J gene: TRBJ2-5; clone size: -; V gene: TRBV5-1; D gene: -; CDR3 protein: CASSLAAVQETQYF; CDR3 DNA: TGCGCCAGCAGCTTGGCAGCGGTCCAAGAGACCCAGTACTTC
J gene: TRBJ1-6; clone size: -; V gene: TRBV5-5; D gene: TRBD1; CDR3 protein: CASSSGQGGNSPLHF; CDR3 DNA: TGTGCCAGCAGCTCCGGACAGGGGGGAAATTCACCCCTCCACTTT
J gene: TRBJ1-3; clone size: -; V gene: TRBV6-5; D gene: -; CDR3 protein: CASSYEGVSGNTIYF; CDR3 DNA: TGTGCCAGCAGCTATGAGGGGGTCTCTGGAAACACCATATATTTT
J gene: TRBJ1-5; clone size: -; V gene: TRBV27; D gene: -; CDR3 protein: CASSLIRDQPQHF; CDR3 DNA: TGTGCCAGCAGTCTAATTAGAGATCAGCCCCAGCATTTT
J gene: TRBJ2-7; clone size: -; V gene: TRBV25-1; D gene: -; CDR3 protein: CASSERYEQYF; CDR3 DNA: TGTGCCAGCAGTGAAAGGTACGAGCAGTACTTC
J gene: TRBJ2-7; clone size: -; V gene: TRBV29-1; D gene: TRBD1; CDR3 protein: CSEPGQGVKRTYEQYF; CDR3 DNA: TGCAGCGAGCCGGGACAGGGCGTCAAACGGACCTACGAGCAGTACTTC
J gene: TRBJ1-5; clone size: hyperexpanded; V gene: TRBV10-2; D gene: TRBD1; CDR3 protein: CASSEPQGVYSNQPQHF; CDR3 DNA: TGCGCCAGCAGTGAGCCACAGGGGGTTTATAGCAATCAGCCCCAGCATTTT
J gene: TRBJ1-2; clone size: -; V gene: TRBV7-8; D gene: -; CDR3 protein: CASSPWGNYGYTF; CDR3 DNA: TGTGCCAGCAGCCCTTGGGGGAACTATGGCTACACCTTC
J gene: TRBJ1-4; clone size: -; V gene: TRBV7-8; D gene: -; CDR3 protein: CASSLPRGGLDEKLFF; CDR3 DNA: TGTGCCAGCAGCTTACCTCGTGGGGGATTGGATGAAAAACTGTTTTTT
J gene: TRBJ2-3; clone size: -; V gene: TRBV5-1; D gene: -; CDR3 protein: CASSLAFISDTQYF; CDR3 DNA: TGCGCCAGCAGCTTGGCCTTCATATCAGATACGCAGTATTTT
J gene: TRBJ2-1; clone size: -; V gene: TRBV7-9; D gene: -; CDR3 protein: CASSLERLGDEQFF; CDR3 DNA: TGTGCCAGCAGCTTAGAGAGACTAGGGGATGAGCAGTTCTTC
J gene: TRBJ1-2; clone size: -; V gene: TRBV18; D gene: TRBD1; CDR3 protein: CASSPNRGPGDYGYTF; CDR3 DNA: TGTGCCAGCTCACCCAACAGGGGGCCCGGAGACTATGGCTACACCTTC
J gene: TRBJ2-3; clone size: -; V gene: TRBV5-1; D gene: -; CDR3 protein: CASSLGGVGTDTQYF; CDR3 DNA: TGCGCCAGCAGCTTAGGGGGGGTCGGCACAGATACGCAGTATTTT
J gene: TRBJ2-5; clone size: few; V gene: TRBV5-1; D gene: -; CDR3 protein: CASSLVSSELSQETQYF; CDR3 DNA: TGCGCCAGCAGCTTGGTTAGCAGCGAACTATCACAAGAGACCCAGTACTTC
J gene: TRBJ2-1; clone size: -; V gene: TRBV14; D gene: TRBD1; CDR3 protein: CASSPGQGGNEQFF; CDR3 DNA: TGTGCCAGCAGCCCCGGACAGGGGGGGAATGAGCAGTTCTTC
J gene: TRBJ2-4; clone size: -; V gene: TRBV7-9; D gene: -; CDR3 protein: CASTPDSNIQYF; CDR3 DNA: TGTGCCAGCACCCCGGACAGCAACATTCAGTACTTC
J gene: TRBJ1-6; clone size: once; V gene: TRBV18; D gene: TRBD1; CDR3 protein: CASSPGTGDSPLHF; CDR3 DNA: TGTGCCAGCTCACCAGGGACAGGGGACTCACCCCTCCACTTT
J gene: TRBJ2-5; clone size: -; V gene: TRBV9; D gene: -; CDR3 protein: CASSVRSGETQYF; CDR3 DNA: TGTGCCAGCAGCGTACGCTCCGGGGAGACCCAGTACTTC
J gene: TRBJ2-3; clone size: -; V gene: TRBV7-2; D gene: -; CDR3 protein: CASSIQGITDTQYF; CDR3 DNA: TGTGCCAGCAGCATCCAGGGTATTACCGATACGCAGTATTTT
J gene: TRBJ2-5; clone size: -; V gene: TRBV7-9; D gene: -; CDR3 protein: CASSSDLYQETQYF; CDR3 DNA: TGTGCCAGCAGTAGCGACTTGTACCAAGAGACCCAGTACTTC
J gene: TRBJ2-3; clone size: once; V gene: TRBV7-8; D gene: TRBD2; CDR3 protein: CASSLALASGGVSDTQYF; CDR3 DNA: TGTGCCAGCAGCTTAGCCCTTGCTAGCGGGGGGGTCTCAGATACGCAGTATTTT
J gene: TRBJ1-3; clone size: -; V gene: TRBV5-1; D gene: -; CDR3 protein: CASSLDGDTSGNTIYF; CDR3 DNA: TGCGCCAGCAGCCTTGACGGGGACACCTCTGGAAACACCATATATTTT
J gene: TRBJ1-1; clone size: few; V gene: TRBV19; D gene: -; CDR3 protein: CASSQPHTGRTEAFF; CDR3 DNA: TGTGCCAGTTCCCAACCCCACACAGGGAGGACTGAAGCTTTCTTT
J gene: TRBJ1-5; clone size: -; V gene: TRBV19; D gene: -; CDR3 protein: CASSIGGGRYGQPQHF; CDR3 DNA: TGTGCCAGTAGTATAGGGGGAGGGAGGTACGGTCAGCCCCAGCATTTT
J gene: TRBJ2-1; clone size: -; V gene: TRBV5-1; D gene: TRBD2; CDR3 protein: CASTPGLAGGPNEQFF; CDR3 DNA: TGCGCCAGCACCCCTGGGCTAGCGGGGGGGCCTAATGAGCAGTTCTTC
J gene: TRBJ1-1; clone size: -; V gene: TRBV6-6; D gene: TRBD1; CDR3 protein: CASNPGQGSTEAFF; CDR3 DNA: TGTGCCAGCAACCCGGGACAGGGGAGCACTGAAGCTTTCTTT
J gene: TRBJ1-1; clone size: -; V gene: TRBV7-2; D gene: -; CDR3 protein: CASSSRGGPNTEAFF; CDR3 DNA: TGTGCCAGCAGCTCAAGGGGTGGACCGAACACTGAAGCTTTCTTT
J gene: TRBJ1-6; clone size: -; V gene: TRBV25-1; D gene: -; CDR3 protein: CASSDSGGYSPLHF; CDR3 DNA: TGTGCCAGCAGTGATTCCGGGGGATATTCACCCCTCCACTTT
J gene: TRBJ1-4; clone size: -; V gene: TRBV5-1; D gene: -; CDR3 protein: CASSAQHLGVEKLFF; CDR3 DNA: TGCGCCAGCAGCGCCCAGCATTTGGGGGTTGAAAAACTGTTTTTT
J gene: TRBJ2-2; clone size: few; V gene: TRBV18; D gene: TRBD2; CDR3 protein: CASSDLAGKGGELFF; CDR3 DNA: TGTGCCAGCTCGGACCTAGCGGGGAAAGGCGGGGAGCTGTTTTTT
J gene: TRBJ2-1; clone size: -; V gene: TRBV10-1; D gene: TRBD2; CDR3 protein: CASSEIAGGGNEQFF; CDR3 DNA: TGCGCCAGCAGTGAGATAGCCGGCGGGGGCAATGAGCAGTTCTTC
J gene: TRBJ2-4; clone size: -; V gene: TRBV28; D gene: -; CDR3 protein: CASSQTKSGAWYIQYF; CDR3 DNA: TGTGCCAGCAGTCAAACTAAATCGGGGGCCTGGTACATTCAGTACTTC
J gene: TRBJ1-4; clone size: -; V gene: TRBV6-6; D gene: -; CDR3 protein: CASRQQGTEKLFF; CDR3 DNA: TGTGCCAGCAGACAGCAGGGTACTGAAAAACTGTTTTTT
J gene: TRBJ1-2; clone size: -; V gene: TRBV6-5; D gene: TRBD1; CDR3 protein: CATCRQGFNYGYTF; CDR3 DNA: TGTGCCACTTGCCGACAGGGGTTTAACTATGGCTACACCTTC
J gene: TRBJ2-7; clone size: -; V gene: TRBV4-1; D gene: TRBD2; CDR3 protein: CASSQGLAGGTYEQYF; CDR3 DNA: TGCGCCAGCAGCCAAGGACTAGCGGGGGGTACCTACGAGCAGTACTTC
J gene: TRBJ1-2; clone size: -; V gene: TRBV19; D gene: TRBD1; CDR3 protein: CATVGQGTFYGYTF; CDR3 DNA: TGTGCCACCGTCGGACAGGGAACCTTCTATGGCTACACCTTC
J gene: TRBJ1-5; clone size: -; V gene: TRBV5-5; D gene: -; CDR3 protein: CASSWGVGSQPQHF; CDR3 DNA: TGTGCCAGCAGCTGGGGCGTTGGGTCTCAGCCCCAGCATTTT
J gene: TRBJ1-2; clone size: -; V gene: TRBV6-1; D gene: TRBD1; CDR3 protein: CASSPTGDYGYTF; CDR3 DNA: TGTGCCAGCAGCCCGACAGGGGACTATGGCTACACCTTC